The 10 T cell receptor beta chains below all came from one sample that was sequenced in a study of T cell responses to AZD1222 COVID-19 vaccine. Only in-frame clones appear in the TCRdb table, and some are missing; sequencing was by immunoSEQ multiplex PCR. The profile shows 100,000 to 150,000 clones, more than 85% of them singletons. The source was peripheral blood, collected on day 0 of MenACWY control vaccination. The receptors were gathered from an adult in good health.

The rearrangement links TRBV5-5 to TRBJ1-2; D is unclear. V was trimmed by 0 bases and J by 2 bases, leaving 11 bases between them. The germline CDR1 and CDR2 sequences are SGHKS and YYEKEE (reference sequence). This CDR3 spans 15 amino acids. In DNA form, the CDR3 reads TGTGCCAGCAGCTTGGAGGGTTGGCAGAACTATGGCTACACCTTC. It yields the protein CASSLEGWQNYGYTF.

This chain links TRBV25-1 with TRBJ1-1; a weak D match, TRBD1 (5 bases). The V end was cut by 3 bases, the J end by 1 base, with 9 bases between. CDR1 and CDR2 from the germline V gene are MGHDK and SYGVNS. This CDR3 region has 14 residues. The DNA of the CDR3 is TGTGCCAGCAGTGAGGCAGGGTGGAACACTGAAGCTTTCTTT. Translating it yields CASSEAGWNTEAFF.

This chain uses TRBV19 with TRBJ2-1; TRBD2 is a possible D gene (5 bases). Trimming cost V 9 bases and J 4 bases, with 16 bases left between them. Germline CDR1 LNHDA, CDR2 SQIVND (reference sequence). This CDR3 comprises 14 residues. In DNA, the CDR3 is TGTGCCAGCCAAAGAAGCGGATGGTACAATGAGCAGTTCTTC. Translating it yields CASQRSGWYNEQFF.

This rearrangement joins TRBV12-3 or TRBV12-4 to TRBJ2-3, with no clear D. There are 12 residues in the CDR3. Between the trimmed V and J ends, which lost 4 bases and 4 bases, there was a span of 6 bases. The CDR3 DNA follows: TGTGCCAGCAGTTCCTTCCCAGATACGCAGTATTTT. Its translation: CASSSFPDTQYF.

The chain employs TRBV5-1 and TRBJ2-1; TRBD1 agrees at 11 bases. The J segment lost 7 bases and the V segment lost 4 bases, leaving 1 base of the junction unmatched. The CDR3 totals 13 residues. Germline CDR1 and CDR2: SGHRS and YFSETQ. CDR3 in amino acids: CASSGDRGNEQFF. The CDR3 DNA sequence: TGCGCCAGCAGCGGGGACAGGGGGAATGAGCAGTTCTTC.

A remark on this clone: The junction departs from germline at one end; a sequencing error may be responsible. This chain links TRBV2 with TRBJ1-1; no firm D call. CDR3 size: 11 residues. Germline CDR1 SNHLY, CDR2 FYNNEI. The CDR3 DNA follows: TGTGCCAGCAGTGGAAACAATGAAGCTTTCTTT. Residues: CASSGNNEAFF.

This clone was seen just once. CDR3 sequence: CSVKDRGLDTQYF. The CDR3 DNA is TGCAGCGTTAAGGACAGGGGATTAGATACGCAGTATTTT. V is TRBV29-1 and J is TRBJ2-3; 9 nucleotides agree with TRBD1. The trim removed 5 bases at V and 5 bases at J, leaving 5 bases unmatched. Germline-derived CDR1 and CDR2 are SQVTM and ANQGSEA. This CDR3 has 13 amino acids.

The chain carries TRBV5-4 and TRBJ2-5, with D perhaps matching TRBD1 (5 bases). The CDR3 runs to 13 residues. Germline CDR1 is SGHNT and CDR2 is YYREEE (reference sequence). With 0 bases removed from V and 4 bases from J, the gap between germline ends came to 7 bases. This chain's CDR3 is CASSLEDIETQYF. CDR3 coding DNA: TGTGCCAGCAGCTTGGAGGACATAGAGACCCAGTACTTC.

The chain employs TRBV11-2 and TRBJ2-2; D remains unclear. The V end lost 3 bases, the J end lost 7 bases, and 12 bases lay between the germline ends. The CDR3 runs to 14 residues. Germline V lookup: CDR1 SGHAT, CDR2 FQNNGV. CDR3: CASSFQIKSGELFF. CDR3 DNA: TGTGCCAGCAGCTTTCAGATAAAAAGCGGGGAGCTGTTTTTT.

The rearrangement joins TRBV6-5 to TRBJ2-3; D is possibly TRBD2 (5 bases). V was trimmed by 0 bases and J by 5 bases, leaving 15 bases between them. Germline V gene data show CDR1 as MNHEY and CDR2 as SVGAGI. This CDR3 spans 16 amino acids. The DNA for the CDR3 is TGTGCCAGCAGTTACTCGGCCAGGTTCGGAGGAGATACGCAGTATTTT. This encodes CASSYSARFGGDTQYF.